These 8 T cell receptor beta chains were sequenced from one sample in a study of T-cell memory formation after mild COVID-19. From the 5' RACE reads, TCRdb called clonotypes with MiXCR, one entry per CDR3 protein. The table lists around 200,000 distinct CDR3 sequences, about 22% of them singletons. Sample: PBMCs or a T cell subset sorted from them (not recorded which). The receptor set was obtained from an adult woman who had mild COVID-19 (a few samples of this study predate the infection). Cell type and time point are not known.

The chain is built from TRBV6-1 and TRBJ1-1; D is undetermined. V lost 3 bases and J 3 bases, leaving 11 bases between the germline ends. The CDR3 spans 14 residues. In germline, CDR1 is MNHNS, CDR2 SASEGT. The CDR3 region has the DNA TGTGCCAGCAGTGATAGCGAGGAGGACACTGAAGCTTTCTTT. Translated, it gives CASSDSEEDTEAFF.

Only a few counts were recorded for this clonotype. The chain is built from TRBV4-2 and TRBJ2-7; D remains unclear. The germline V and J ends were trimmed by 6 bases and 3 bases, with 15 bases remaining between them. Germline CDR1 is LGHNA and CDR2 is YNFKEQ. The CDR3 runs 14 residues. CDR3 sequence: CASSEPEGRYEQYF. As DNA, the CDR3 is TGTGCCAGCAGTGAACCAGAAGGACGCTACGAGCAGTACTTC.

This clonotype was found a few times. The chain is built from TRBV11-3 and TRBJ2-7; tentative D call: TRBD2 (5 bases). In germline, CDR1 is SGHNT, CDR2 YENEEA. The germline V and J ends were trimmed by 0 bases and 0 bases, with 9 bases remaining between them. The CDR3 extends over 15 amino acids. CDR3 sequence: CASSLDEGSSYEQYF. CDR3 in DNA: TGTGCCAGCAGCTTAGACGAGGGCAGCTCCTACGAGCAGTACTTC.

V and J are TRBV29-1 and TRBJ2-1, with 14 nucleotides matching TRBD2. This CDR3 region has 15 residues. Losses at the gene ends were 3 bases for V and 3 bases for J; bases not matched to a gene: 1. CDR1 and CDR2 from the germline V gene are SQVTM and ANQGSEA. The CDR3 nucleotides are TGCAGCGTTGACGGGACTAGCGGGGGCTACAATGAGCAGTTCTTC. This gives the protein CSVDGTSGGYNEQFF.

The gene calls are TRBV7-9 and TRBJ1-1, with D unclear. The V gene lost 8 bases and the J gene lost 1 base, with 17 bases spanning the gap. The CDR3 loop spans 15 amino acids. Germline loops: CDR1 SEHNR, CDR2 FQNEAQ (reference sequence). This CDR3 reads CASVGQPGTNTEAFF. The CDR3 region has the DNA TGTGCCAGCGTAGGGCAACCGGGAACGAACACTGAAGCTTTCTTT.

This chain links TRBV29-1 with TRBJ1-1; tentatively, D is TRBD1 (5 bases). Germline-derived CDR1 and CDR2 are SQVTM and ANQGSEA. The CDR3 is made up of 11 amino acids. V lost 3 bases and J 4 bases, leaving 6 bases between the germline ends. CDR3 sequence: CSVDRVTEAFF. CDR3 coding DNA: TGCAGCGTTGACAGGGTCACTGAAGCTTTCTTT.

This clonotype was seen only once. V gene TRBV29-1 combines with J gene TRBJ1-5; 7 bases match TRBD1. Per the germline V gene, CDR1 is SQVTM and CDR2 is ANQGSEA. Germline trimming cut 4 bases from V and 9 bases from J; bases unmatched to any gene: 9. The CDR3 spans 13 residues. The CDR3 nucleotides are TGCAGCGTTGCAGGGACAGCCGGGAGGCCCCAGCATTTT. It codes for CSVAGTAGRPQHF. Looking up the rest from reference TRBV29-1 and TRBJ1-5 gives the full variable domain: SAVISQKPSRDICQRGTSLTIQCQVDSQVTMMFWYRQQPGQSLTLIATANQGSEATYESGFVIDKFPISRPNLTFSTLTVSNMSPEDSSIYLCSVAGTAGRPQHFGDGTRLSIL.

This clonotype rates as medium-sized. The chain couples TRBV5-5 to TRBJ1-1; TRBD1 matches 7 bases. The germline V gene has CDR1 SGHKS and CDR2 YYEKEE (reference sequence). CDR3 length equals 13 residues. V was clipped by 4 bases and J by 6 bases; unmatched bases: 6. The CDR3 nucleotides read TGTGCCAGCAGCCGCACAACAGGGGCTGAAGCTTTCTTT. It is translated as CASSRTTGAEAFF.